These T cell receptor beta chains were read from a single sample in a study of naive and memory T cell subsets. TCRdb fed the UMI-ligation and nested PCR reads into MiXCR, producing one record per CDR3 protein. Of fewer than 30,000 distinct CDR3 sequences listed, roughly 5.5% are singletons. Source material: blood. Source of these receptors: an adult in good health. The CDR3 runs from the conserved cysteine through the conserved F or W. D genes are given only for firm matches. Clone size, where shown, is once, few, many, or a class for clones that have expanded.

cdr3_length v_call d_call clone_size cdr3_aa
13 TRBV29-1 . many CSVQGGANEKLFF
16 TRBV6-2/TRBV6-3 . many CASSYSSGDPTEPQHF
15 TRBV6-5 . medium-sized CASEIGVGENTEAFF
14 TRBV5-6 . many CASRYRARNTEAFF
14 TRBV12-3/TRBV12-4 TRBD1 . CASSGTGGSRKLFF
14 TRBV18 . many CASSPLAGSTEAFF
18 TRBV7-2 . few CASSLVGTGTSSTDTQYF
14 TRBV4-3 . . CASSQGVAYNEQFF
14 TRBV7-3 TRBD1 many CASSSEGASYGYTF
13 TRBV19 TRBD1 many CASWGQGNTEAFF
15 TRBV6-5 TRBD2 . CASSYGRAVGETQYF
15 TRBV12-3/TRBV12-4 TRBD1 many CASSSPGQGTQPQHF
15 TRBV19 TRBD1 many CASSTRNDRVQPQHF
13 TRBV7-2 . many CASSLGAEGEQFF
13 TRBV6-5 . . CASSYTERTPEFF
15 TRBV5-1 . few CASSLRDHVYNEQFF
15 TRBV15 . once CATSRDAQTTDTQYF
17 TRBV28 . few CASSGGTKLLISYEQYF
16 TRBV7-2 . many CASSLFPGQGADTQYF
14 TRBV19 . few CASSPVAANYGYTF
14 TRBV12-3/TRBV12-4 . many CASSLMDINQPQHF
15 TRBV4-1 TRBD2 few CASSQAGGGTGELFF
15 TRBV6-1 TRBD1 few CASSVQQGGLAEQYF
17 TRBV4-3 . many CASSQDPYSRGHNEQYF
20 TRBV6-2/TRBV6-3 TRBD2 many CASSYETHPASGRAGDTQYF
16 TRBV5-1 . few CASSPTSPVWDTEAFF
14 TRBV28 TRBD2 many CASSLEWREETQYF
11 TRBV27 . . CASSKYNEQFF
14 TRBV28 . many CASSSPGVVNEQFF
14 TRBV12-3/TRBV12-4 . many CASSLPPGAVEQYF
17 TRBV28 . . CASSETSREGLATEAFF
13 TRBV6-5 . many CASIDSPNTEAFF
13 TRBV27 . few CASRSYSNQPQHF
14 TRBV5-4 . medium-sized CASSLAGSSYEQYF
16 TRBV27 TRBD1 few CASSLTHRGANYGYTF
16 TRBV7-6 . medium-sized CASSTRVGVLTDTQYF
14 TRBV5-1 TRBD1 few CASSLGQGYTEAFF
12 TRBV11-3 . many CASSLSSDTQYF
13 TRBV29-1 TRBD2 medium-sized CSLAGVSGETQYF
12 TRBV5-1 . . CASSLGGNEQFF
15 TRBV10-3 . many CAISLGDRSSYEQYF
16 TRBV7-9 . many CASSRTSSVTAYEQYF
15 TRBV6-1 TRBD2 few CASRYLAGFYNEQFF
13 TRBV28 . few CASSLKMGSEQYF
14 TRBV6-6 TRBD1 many CARTRDSSTGELFF
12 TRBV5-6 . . CASSRFYQGYTF
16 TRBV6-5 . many CASSSTGTGTNYGYTF
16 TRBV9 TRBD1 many CASSRGQGAVDTEAFF
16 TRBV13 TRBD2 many CASSPRTSGVTDTQYF
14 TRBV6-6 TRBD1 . CASSSPEQGNEQFF
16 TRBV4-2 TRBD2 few CASSQDGLALYNEQFF
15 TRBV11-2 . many CASSFRAGSRDEQFF